Presented here are 27 T cell receptor beta chains from one specimen sequenced in a study. MiXCR, run by TCRdb on the RT-PCR reads, gives a single entry per CDR3 protein. The data contain about 680,000 distinct CDR3 sequences, 11% to 15% of them seen just once; the ten biggest clones take up 3.6%. The sample consisted of memory CD4+ T cells from blood. The receptors come from a female donor in good health, serving as a healthy control.

Ten or more counts support this clonotype. An end of the junction differs from the germline gene, which may be a read error. This rearrangement joins TRBV3-1 to TRBJ2-1; 7 nucleotides align to TRBD1. From germline, CDR1 is LGHDT and CDR2 YNNKEL (reference sequence). The length of the CDR3 is 13 residues. The DNA for the CDR3 is TGTGCCAGCAGCCAAGAAGGGACAGCCGTCGGGATCTTC. Its protein is CASSQEGTAVGIF.

This clonotype has more than one count but fewer than ten. V and J are TRBV5-1 and TRBJ2-3; 11 bases match TRBD2. The CDR3 is 15 residues long. V shed 4 bases, J shed 4 bases, and the junction held 5 bases outside the gene matches. Germline CDR1 reads SGHRS; CDR2 reads YFSETQ. CDR3 in DNA: TGCGCCAGCAGCCGTAGCGGGGGGGCCCCAGATACGCAGTATTTT. It yields the protein CASSRSGGAPDTQYF.

In this sample, this clonotype turned up a few times. The genes are TRBV20-1 and TRBJ1-2; D is unresolved. The CDR3 runs to 11 residues. Trimming took off 0 bases at V and 2 bases at J, with 1 base between the two ends. Germline V lookup: CDR1 DFQATT, CDR2 SNEGSKA (reference sequence). The chain's CDR3 is CSARENYGYTF. CDR3 bases: TGCAGTGCTAGAGAGAACTATGGCTACACCTTC.

This clonotype was counted many times. The chain joins TRBV12-3 or TRBV12-4 to TRBJ2-3; 8 bases agree with TRBD2. The CDR3 contains 17 residues. V was pared by 3 bases and J by 1 base, with 9 bases of the junction left unmatched. CDR3 DNA sequence: TGTGCCAGCAGTTTCCCAACGGGAGGGCCGGGCACAGATACGCAGTATTTT. Encoded protein: CASSFPTGGPGTDTQYF.

V gene TRBV20-1 combines with J gene TRBJ1-1; 9 nucleotides line up with TRBD1. The CDR3 loop spans 14 amino acids. Trimming cost V 1 base and J 1 base; bases outside gene matches: 1. The germline V gene encodes CDR1 DFQATT and CDR2 SNEGSKA (reference sequence). The CDR3, as DNA: TGCAGTGCTAGAGGGGGACAGGGGAACACTGAAGCTTTCTTT. It specifies CSARGGQGNTEAFF.

The table lists this clonotype with a few counts. The chain uses TRBV4-3 and TRBJ2-5; TRBD1 agrees at 11 bases. This CDR3 contains 15 residues. The junction had 6 bases not matched to a gene; V was cut back by 0 bases and J by 9 bases. Germline CDR1 is LGHNA and CDR2 is YSLEER. CDR3 nucleotide sequence: TGCGCCAGCAGCCAAGAAGGGGACAGGGGGGACGCCCAGTACTTC. Residues: CASSQEGDRGDAQYF.

This clonotype was detected a few times. J is TRBJ1-5 and V is TRBV6-1; 7 bases are a match to TRBD1. CDR1 and CDR2 (germline): MNHNS, SASEGT. V dropped 4 bases and J dropped 10; count of bases not matched to a gene: 4. The CDR3 loop spans 12 amino acids. Written as DNA, the CDR3 is TGTGCCAGCAGTGGGGACAGTCTCCCCCAGCATTTT. Its protein product is CASSGDSLPQHF.

This clonotype turned up a few times. The chain is built from TRBV28 and TRBJ2-7; TRBD1 matches 7 bases. CDR3 length: 13 amino acids. The germline V gene encodes CDR1 MDHEN and CDR2 SYDVKM. The V gene end was trimmed by 5 bases and the J gene end by 5 bases; junction bases not matched to a gene: 6. The CDR3 protein is CASSQTGAHEQYF. DNA of the CDR3: TGTGCCAGCAGTCAAACAGGGGCCCACGAGCAGTACTTC.

This clonotype has just a few counts. The rearrangement links TRBV30 to TRBJ2-1; D unclear. This CDR3 comprises 12 residues. Germline assignment: CDR1 GTSNPN and CDR2 SVGIG (reference sequence). V was shortened by 2 bases and J by 6 bases, with 8 bases between the two germline ends. The CDR3, as DNA: TGTGCCTGGAGTCTGTTCGGCAATGAGCAGTTCTTC. This sequence encodes CAWSLFGNEQFF.

The chain links TRBV20-1 to TRBJ2-7; TRBD2 is a possible D gene (6 bases). Germline V gene sequence: CDR1 DFQATT, CDR2 SNEGSKA (reference sequence). The CDR3 spans 14 residues. Trimming removed 5 bases at V and 2 bases at J, with 16 bases between. The chain's CDR3 is CSALPGDRPYEQYF. The DNA of the CDR3 is TGCAGTGCTTTGCCGGGGGATAGGCCCTACGAGCAGTACTTC.

This clonotype was detected only a few times. The DNA for the CDR3 is TGTGCCATCAGTGAGTCAGCGGACAGGGGAAAAGAGCAGTACTTC. Amino acid sequence: CAISESADRGKEQYF. The genes are TRBV10-3 and TRBJ2-7; 9 nucleotides align to TRBD1. Germline trimming cut 0 bases from V and 7 bases from J; bases unmatched to any gene: 7. The CDR3 is 15 amino acids. Germline V gene lookup returns CDR1 ENHRY and CDR2 SYGVKD.

The chain couples TRBV7-2 to TRBJ2-1, with 8 bases that match TRBD2. The V gene's germline CDR1 is SGHTA and CDR2 FQGNSA. This CDR3 has 16 amino acids. The V segment lost 2 bases and the J segment 0 bases; nucleotides outside the gene matches: 3. The CDR3 loop reads CASSLSAGVSYNEQFF. Here the CDR3 DNA reads TGTGCCAGCAGCTTATCAGCGGGAGTCTCCTACAATGAGCAGTTCTTC. Full variable domain (outside the CDR3, taken from reference TRBV7-2 and TRBJ2-1): GAGVSQSPSNKVTEKGKDVELRCDPISGHTALYWYRQSLGQGLEFLIYFQGNSAPDKSGLPSDRFSAERTGGSVSTLTIQRTQQEDSAVYLCASSLSAGVSYNEQFFGPGTRLTVL.

V and J are TRBV11-1 and TRBJ2-3; D gene unclear. This CDR3 is built from 12 residues. Germline V lookup: CDR1 SGHAT, CDR2 FQDESV (reference sequence). Trimming pared 6 bases from V and 9 bases from J, leaving 13 bases between. CDR3 amino acids: CASSSTEETQYF. DNA for the CDR3: TGTGCCAGCAGTTCAACCGAGGAGACGCAGTATTTT.

Note on this clonotype: Just one base apart from a much larger clone, this may be a read error. The chain links TRBV29-1 to TRBJ2-5; D possibly corresponds to TRBD2 (5 bases). Germline V gives CDR1 SQVTM, CDR2 ANQGSEA. The CDR3 extends over 11 amino acids. Trimming left V 8 bases short and J 4 bases short, with 11 bases between. The CDR3 is CSIWTPETQYF. CDR3 in DNA: TGCAGCATATGGACTCCAGAGACCCAGTACTTC.

The chain links TRBV10-3 to TRBJ2-1; 12 bases match TRBD2. Trimming took 7 bases from V and 10 from J; bases not matched to a gene: 5. This CDR3 is built from 13 residues. The V gene's germline CDR1 is ENHRY and CDR2 SYGVKD. CDR3 in DNA: TGTGCCATCACTAGCGGGAGGGCCAAAGAGCAGTTCTTC. It is translated as CAITSGRAKEQFF.

The rearrangement joins TRBV6-2 or TRBV6-3 to TRBJ2-3, with 12 bases that match TRBD2. Trimming cost V 4 bases and J 6 bases; bases outside gene matches: 14. The CDR3 spans 18 residues. Germline CDR1 is MNHEY and CDR2 is SVGEGT. The CDR3 nucleotides read TGTGCCAGCAGTTTACAGGGGGCTGGACTAGCGGGAAAGGATACGCAGTATTTT. This translates into CASSLQGAGLAGKDTQYF.

This clonotype was counted at least ten times. The rearrangement uses TRBV10-3 and TRBJ2-7; D unclear. The germline CDR1 and CDR2 sequences are ENHRY and SYGVKD. V lost 2 bases and J 3 bases, leaving 5 bases between the germline ends. There are 12 residues in the CDR3. CDR3 nucleotides: TGTGCCATCAGTGAGGCAAACTACGAGCAGTACTTC. It translates to CAISEANYEQYF.

This clonotype was seen many times. The rearrangement links TRBV29-1 to TRBJ1-1; TRBD1 aligns across 8 bases. J gave up 8 bases and V 7 bases, and 9 bases lay outside the gene matches. Germline V gene data show CDR1 as SQVTM and CDR2 as ANQGSEA. This CDR3 spans 12 amino acids. The CDR3 region has the DNA TGCAGCGCCCGTGGACAGGGTAGAGAAGCTTTCTTT. It yields the protein CSARGQGREAFF.

This clonotype has a count of ten or more. CDR3 protein: CASSLVRGALETQYF. In DNA, the CDR3 is TGTGCCAGCAGCTTAGTCAGGGGCGCGTTGGAGACCCAGTACTTC. This chain connects TRBV7-2 to TRBJ2-5; D is possibly TRBD1 (6 bases). The germline CDR1 and CDR2 sequences are SGHTA and FQGNSA. V was cut by 1 base and J by 5 bases, with 14 bases left in between. CDR3 length equals 15 residues.

This clonotype was picked up a small number of times. V is TRBV6-2 or TRBV6-3 and J is TRBJ1-1; D gene ambiguous. Germline V CDR1 and CDR2: MNHEY, SVGEGT. V lost 2 bases and J lost 2, with 15 bases in between. CDR3 length: 16 amino acids. CDR3 sequence: CASSYGSTARNTEAFF. CDR3 nucleotide sequence: TGTGCCAGCAGTTACGGGTCGACCGCTCGTAACACTGAAGCTTTCTTT.

This clonotype was seen ten or more times. V gene TRBV4-3 combines with J gene TRBJ2-2, with unresolved D. Germline CDR1 is LGHNA and CDR2 is YSLEER. The CDR3 length is 14 residues. Trimming took 0 bases from V and 3 from J, leaving 5 bases between them. CDR3 in DNA: TGCGCCAGCAGCCAAGATGTCCACACCGGGGAGCTGTTTTTT. Amino acid sequence: CASSQDVHTGELFF.

The CDR3 spells CASSKVRGGPYNEQFF. For the CDR3, the DNA is TGTGCCAGCAGCAAAGTAAGGGGGGGCCCCTACAATGAGCAGTTCTTC. The V gene is TRBV21-1, the J gene TRBJ2-1. TRBV21-1 is shown as a pseudogene. The length of the CDR3 is 16 residues.

This clonotype was observed at least ten times. The rearrangement links TRBV29-1 to TRBJ1-1; no firm D call. Germline V CDR1 and CDR2: SQVTM, ANQGSEA. This CDR3 has 11 residues. Trimming removed 8 bases from V and 6 bases from J, with 13 bases in between. The chain's CDR3 is CSPVSRPEAFF. CDR3 DNA sequence: TGCAGCCCTGTCTCGAGGCCTGAAGCTTTCTTT.

This clonotype was picked up a small number of times. V usage is TRBV7-9 and J usage is TRBJ1-2, with no clear D. The CDR3 loop spans 13 amino acids. V was shortened by 10 bases and J by 7 bases, with 19 bases between the two germline ends. Looked up from germline, CDR1 is SEHNR and CDR2 is FQNEAQ (reference sequence). CDR3 in amino acids: CATIPGEFVGYTF. Here the CDR3 DNA reads TGTGCCACCATCCCGGGAGAATTTGTTGGCTACACCTTC.

This clonotype came up a few times. The chain employs TRBV6-6 and TRBJ1-2; TRBD1 is a possible D gene (5 bases). V lost 2 bases to trimming and J lost 7 bases, with 14 bases between them. The CDR3 is 14 amino acids. Per germline, CDR1 MNHNY and CDR2 SVGAGI (reference sequence). CDR3 DNA: TGTGCCAGCAGTTACCCAGGGTCGGTGTCTGGCTACACCTTC. Protein sequence: CASSYPGSVSGYTF.

This chain uses TRBV20-1 with TRBJ2-4; TRBD2 matches at 14 bases. CDR1 DFQATT and CDR2 SNEGSKA come from the germline V gene (reference sequence). The V and J ends lost 5 bases and 2 bases, in that order; junction bases with no gene match: 8. This CDR3 comprises 17 residues. The CDR3 protein is CSALGLAGVASKNIQYF. The CDR3 DNA sequence: TGCAGTGCTCTGGGACTAGCGGGAGTTGCATCCAAAAACATTCAGTACTTC.

The chain recombines TRBV6-2 or TRBV6-3 with TRBJ1-6; D unresolved. In germline, CDR1 is MNHEY, CDR2 SVGEGT. The CDR3 contains 13 residues. V was shortened by 7 bases and J by 9 bases, with 13 bases between the two germline ends. The CDR3 is CASTGQISSPLHF. The CDR3 DNA reads as TGTGCCAGCACTGGCCAAATTTCTTCACCCCTCCACTTT.